This T cell receptor beta chain was identified during a study of beta chain features in type 1 diabetes. This clone appeared a few times. The isolated RNA, all of it, was reverse transcribed, so expressed TCRB transcripts were what got sequenced. Only in-frame clones appear in the TCRdb table, and some are missing; sequencing was by immunoSEQ multiplex PCR. The table lists a few hundred thousand clones, approximately 15% of them singletons. The receptor was isolated from a man between 25 and 39 years old in good health. Sequencing input: central memory CD4+ T cells from blood.

This CDR3 reads CASSPEDGNTEAFF. In DNA form, the CDR3 reads TGTGCCAGCAGCCCCGAGGACGGGAACACTGAAGCTTTCTTT. This chain joins TRBV21-1 and TRBJ1-1. TRBV21-1 is designated a pseudogene. CDR3 size: 14 residues.